The present entry profiles one T cell receptor (beta chain) with its context. This sample was taken from a study of blood T cell repertoires in COVID-19. Study information: The United States, Italy and Spain provided the acute and convalescent COVID-19 samples. T cells, B-cell-depleted T cells, or PBMCs supplied cDNA or gDNA.

Enrollees, about 18 to 89 years old, lived in approximately 25 US areas. Researchers sorted participants into cohorts using their self-reported clinical history. This table comes from immunoSEQ multiplex PCR, and its TCRdb copy is limited to in-frame clones, with some not included. The data hold approximately 250,000 clones, with approximately 85% observed a single time. Material for sequencing was PBMCs or T cells enriched from blood (not recorded which). The sequence came from a woman in her 50s with acute COVID-19.

CDR3 residues: CASSERGATDTQYF. In DNA, the CDR3 is TGTGCCAGCAGCGAGCGGGGGGCCACAGATACGCAGTATTTT. The chain combines TRBV7-9 with TRBJ2-3, with 9 nucleotides matching TRBD2. CDR1 and CDR2 from the germline V gene are SEHNR and FQNEAQ (reference sequence). CDR3 length: 14 residues. V shed 5 bases, J shed 2 bases, and the junction held 2 bases outside the gene matches.